Below are 17 T cell receptor beta chains sequenced from a single sample in a study of T cells in women clearing cervical HPV infection. Here immunoSEQ multiplex PCR was the method, and the copy in TCRdb shows in-frame clones only, minus some. The sample holds some 28,000 clones. Sequencing was performed on blood buffy coat. All receptors derive from a woman aged 18 to 75 with a cervical HPV16 infection that either progressed to CIN3+ or cleared (not recorded which).

A word on this clone: The CDR3 is cut off 3 residues early in the read; its end comes from the germline J gene. J is TRBJ1-1 and V is TRBV5-4; a weak D match, TRBD1 (5 bases). Germline V CDR1 and CDR2: SGHNT, YYREEE (reference sequence). This CDR3 has 14 amino acids. V was shortened by 4 bases and J by 2 bases, with 12 bases between the two germline ends. The part of the CDR3 DNA that was read is TGTGCCAGCAGCACCCAGACAGTTAACACTGAA. It codes for CASSTQTVNTE. The whole CDR3 reads CASSTQTVNTEAFF.

Remarks on this clone: The CDR3 extends 3 residues past the end of the read, so its final part is completed from the germline J gene. The chain joins TRBV30 to TRBJ2-1, with TRBD2 matching over 15 bases. Looked up from germline, CDR1 is GTSNPN and CDR2 is SVGIG (reference sequence). The CDR3 totals 18 residues. V dropped 1 base and J dropped 2; count of bases not matched to a gene: 6. CDR3 DNA (partial): TGTGCCTGGAGTGGCGGGACTAGCGGGGGGCCCCCCTACAATGAG. Translating gives CAWSGGTSGGPPYNE. The whole CDR3 region reads CAWSGGTSGGPPYNEQFF. The whole variable domain, filled in from reference TRBV30 and TRBJ2-1, reads SQTIHQWPATLVQPVGSPLSLECTVEGTSNPNLYWYRQAAGRGLQLLFYSVGIGQISSEVPQNLSASRPQDRQFILSSKKLLLSDSGFYLCAWSGGTSGGPPYNEQFFGPGTRLTVL.

Details on this clone: Read coverage stops 3 residues before the CDR3 terminus; the germline J gene supplies the remainder. The rearrangement uses TRBV27 and TRBJ2-3; no firm D call. The CDR3 spans 14 residues. Trimming took 3 bases from V and 1 from J, leaving 8 bases between them. CDR1 is MNHEY, CDR2 SMNVEV, per germline (reference sequence). The CDR3 DNA, read in part, is TGTGCCAGCAGTTTCAGGCAGGGCACAGATACG. Translated, it gives CASSFRQGTDT. Given in full, the CDR3 is CASSFRQGTDTQYF.

On this clone: The read halts 3 residues ahead of the CDR3 end, with the missing end drawn from the germline J gene. This sequence joins TRBV5-8 and TRBJ2-3; no definite D call. Trimming cost V 4 bases and J 2 bases, with 11 bases left between them. The CDR3 loop spans 14 amino acids. Germline CDR1 reads SGHTS; CDR2 reads YDEGEE. CDR3 amino acids: CASSPGPHTDTQYF. The part of the CDR3 DNA that was read is TGTGCCAGCAGCCCCGGTCCTCACACAGATACG.

A remark on this clone: The sequence runs out 3 residues before the end of the CDR3; the remainder is reconstructed from the germline J gene. The rearrangement links TRBV20-1 to TRBJ2-7; 9 positions match TRBD2. Losses at the gene ends were 6 bases for V and 2 bases for J; bases not matched to a gene: 8. The CDR3 consists of 14 residues. CDR1 and CDR2 from the germline V gene are DFQATT and SNEGSKA (reference sequence). This chain's CDR3 is CSANSGSGPYEQYF. The sequenced CDR3 bases are TGCAGTGCCAATAGCGGGAGTGGGCCCTACGAG.

Notes on this clone: The read halts 3 residues ahead of the CDR3 end, with the missing end drawn from the germline J gene. The V call is TRBV28, the J call TRBJ2-3, with 8 nucleotides matching TRBD2. The CDR3 contains 16 residues. Germline lookup yields CDR1 MDHEN and CDR2 SYDVKM. Germline trimming cut 3 bases from V and 0 bases from J; bases unmatched to any gene: 5. The part of the CDR3 DNA that was read is TGTGCCAGCAGTTTTCTCGGGGGGGCAAGCACAGATACG. Protein sequence: CASSFLGGASTDT. The complete CDR3 sequence is CASSFLGGASTDTQYF.

Regarding this clone: Read data end 3 residues before the CDR3 end; the end is taken from the germline J gene. The rearrangement uses TRBV14 and TRBJ2-2, with TRBD1 matching over 8 bases. Germline V gives CDR1 SGHDN, CDR2 FVKESK. Losses at the gene ends were 3 bases for V and 5 bases for J; bases not matched to a gene: 5. The CDR3 length is 15 residues. The DNA read from the CDR3 is TGTGCCAGCAGCCACACCCAGGGGGCAACCGGGGAG. Amino acids: CASSHTQGATGE. The CDR3, in full, reads CASSHTQGATGELFF.

Turning to this clone: The missing CDR3 end, 3 residues past where the read stops, is filled in from the germline J gene. V and J are TRBV20-1 and TRBJ2-3; 12 bases line up with TRBD2. With V trimmed by 5 bases and J by 0 bases, 3 bases remained unmatched. CDR1 and CDR2 (germline): DFQATT, SNEGSKA (reference sequence). This CDR3 spans 15 amino acids. The CDR3 DNA, read in part, is TGCAGTGCTGCGACTAGCGGGGGAAGCACAGATACG. Encoded protein: CSAATSGGSTDT. The whole CDR3 protein reads CSAATSGGSTDTQYF.

As for this clone: The read terminates 3 residues ahead of where the CDR3 ends, so the germline J gene completes it. The rearrangement uses TRBV30 and TRBJ1-4; D uncertain. CDR1 and CDR2 from the germline V gene are GTSNPN and SVGIG (reference sequence). This CDR3 has 13 residues. The ends were cut back, 8 bases at V and 4 bases at J, with 14 bases in the middle. The sequenced CDR3 bases are TGTGCCCCCAACAGACCCTATAATGAAAAA. As protein: CAPNRPYNEK. The full CDR3 protein is CAPNRPYNEKLFF.

On this clone: Read sequence stops 3 residues before the CDR3 end, and the germline J gene provides the missing end. V is TRBV29-1 and J is TRBJ1-2, with D possibly being TRBD1 (6 bases). The CDR3 is 12 amino acids. The V end lost 7 bases, the J end lost 4 bases, and 13 bases lay between the germline ends. CDR1 and CDR2 (germline): SQVTM, ANQGSEA. The CDR3 spells CSGGRSPYGYTF. CDR3 DNA, as far as it was read: TGCAGCGGGGGGCGAAGCCCCTATGGC.

About this clone itself: The CDR3 goes on 3 residues after the read ends, and that part is filled in from the germline J gene. The chain couples TRBV2 to TRBJ2-3; 7 nucleotides line up with TRBD1. This CDR3 region has 15 residues. Per the germline V gene, CDR1 is SNHLY and CDR2 is FYNNEI. CDR3 loop: CASSQLTIQQGPQYF. The CDR3 DNA, read in part, is TGTGCCAGCAGTCAACTCACAATTCAACAGGGGCCG.

As regards this clone: From the germline J gene comes the end of the CDR3, since the read stops 3 residues before it. Other DNA sequences of this sample code for an identical CDR3. The chain uses TRBV5-1 and TRBJ1-3, with a weak D call TRBD1 (5 bases). CDR3 length: 14 amino acids. Germline values: CDR1 SGHRS, CDR2 YFSETQ. V lost 4 bases and J lost 2, with 10 bases in between. Here the CDR3 reads CASSPGGAGNTIYF. The part of the CDR3 DNA that was read is TGCGCCAGCAGCCCCGGAGGGGCTGGAAACACC.

To note about this clone: Read coverage stops 3 residues before the CDR3 terminus; the germline J gene supplies the remainder. J is TRBJ2-2 and V is TRBV6-1; 7 positions match TRBD1. CDR3 length equals 16 residues. CDR1 is MNHNS and CDR2 is SASEGT in the germline V gene. The covered CDR3 bases are TGTGCCAGCAGTGAACCCCTGACAGGGTTAAGATCACCG. It specifies CASSEPLTGLRSP. The entire CDR3 protein reads CASSEPLTGLRSPLFF.

As regards this clone: The sequenced fragment ends 3 residues before the CDR3 boundary, so the rest is inferred from the germline J gene. V and J are TRBV20-1 and TRBJ2-3, with 9 bases that match TRBD2. The CDR3 length is 17 residues. V lost 5 bases to trimming and J lost 0 bases; unmatched junction nucleotides: 12. Germline V gene data show CDR1 as DFQATT and CDR2 as SNEGSKA (reference sequence). The sequenced CDR3 bases are TGCAGTGCTCTAGGGACTAGCATGACGCTAAGCACAGATACG. It is translated as CSALGTSMTLSTDT. The full CDR3 protein reads CSALGTSMTLSTDTQYF.

The sequenced CDR3 bases are TGCAGTGCTATACTAGCGGATCAAGAGACC. Protein sequence: CSAILADQET. The full-length CDR3 reads as CSAILADQETQYF. The V and J genes are TRBV20-1 and TRBJ2-5, with TRBD2 identical over 8 bases. The CDR3 end lies 3 residues beyond the end of the read and is filled in from the germline J gene. The trim removed 4 bases at V and 2 bases at J, leaving 3 bases unmatched. From germline, CDR1 is DFQATT and CDR2 SNEGSKA (reference sequence). The CDR3 sequence is 13 residues long.

Regarding this clone: The CDR3 end is not reached by the read, which stops 3 residues before it; the germline J gene fills it in. The chain is built from TRBV18 and TRBJ1-2; maybe TRBD1 (5 bases). The length of the CDR3 is 17 residues. Germline V gene lookup returns CDR1 KGHSH and CDR2 LQKENI. The sequenced part of the CDR3 DNA is TGTGCCAGCTCACCACTCGCCGGGACTAGCGATTCCGATACC. It translates to CASSPLAGTSDSDT. The complete CDR3 reads CASSPLAGTSDSDTYTF.

This clone is deemed medium-sized by its frequency. The CDR3 extends 3 residues past the end of the read, so its final part is completed from the germline J gene. This same CDR3 is encoded by further DNA sequences in the sample. The chain couples TRBV18 to TRBJ2-5; the match to TRBD2 covers 10 bases. Germline V gene lookup returns CDR1 KGHSH and CDR2 LQKENI. V lost 0 bases, J lost 5 bases, and 9 bases stayed unmatched. The CDR3 length is 17 residues. The sequenced CDR3 bases are TGTGCCAGCTCACCACCCGGGCTAGCGGGGGTACGTGAGACC. Translated: CASSPPGLAGVRET. The complete CDR3 sequence is CASSPPGLAGVRETQYF.